Shown below are 5 T cell receptor beta chains from a single sample sequenced in a study of cytomegalovirus exposure and HLA in healthy donors. This PCR relied on a set of 60 Vbeta primers and 13 Jbeta primers. Some clones are missing from TCRdb's copy, which holds only in-frame ones; the method was immunoSEQ multiplex PCR. The table lists more than 85,000 clones, around 74% of them singletons. The sample consisted of PBMCs. These receptors were obtained from a man between 25 and 39 years old in good health and CMV-seropositive.

The CDR3 bases are TGTGCCAGCAGTTGGAAACCGGGACAGGGGATGAACACTGAAGCTTTCTTT. Its protein product is CASSWKPGQGMNTEAFF. The chain uses TRBV27 and TRBJ1-1, with 10 nucleotides matching TRBD1. The J segment lost 0 bases and the V segment lost 4 bases, leaving 8 bases of the junction unmatched. CDR1 MNHEY and CDR2 SMNVEV come from the germline V gene (reference sequence). The CDR3 loop spans 17 amino acids.

This clone was found once. The chain uses TRBV7-3 and TRBJ1-3, with D uncertain. V lost 2 bases and J lost 2, with 13 bases in between. The CDR3 totals 16 residues. Germline V gene lookup returns CDR1 SGHTA and CDR2 FQGTGA. The chain's CDR3 is CASSLLPREAGNTIYF. The CDR3, as DNA: TGTGCCAGCAGCTTACTCCCTCGGGAGGCTGGAAACACCATATATTTT.

This clone showed up just a few times. The chain recombines TRBV5-4 with TRBJ2-1; 10 bases fit TRBD2. The CDR3 runs to 15 residues. Germline V CDR1 and CDR2: SGHNT, YYREEE (reference sequence). V was pared by 5 bases and J by 5 bases, with 7 bases of the junction left unmatched. The DNA of the CDR3 is TGTGCCAGCAGGCTTAGCGGGGGGACTCACAATGAGCAGTTCTTC. It is translated as CASRLSGGTHNEQFF.

This chain uses TRBV4-1 with TRBJ2-3; perhaps TRBD1 as D (6 bases). The CDR3 is 18 amino acids. Trimming pared 0 bases from V and 0 bases from J, leaving 16 bases between. Germline V CDR1 and CDR2: MGHRA, YSYEKL. CDR3 bases: TGCGCCAGCAGCCAAGATGCTACACAGGGCCTAAGCACAGATACGCAGTATTTT. The encoded protein is CASSQDATQGLSTDTQYF.

The chain employs TRBV19 and TRBJ2-3, with D possibly matching TRBD1 (5 bases). Germline V gene data show CDR1 as LNHDA and CDR2 as SQIVND (reference sequence). Trimming cost V 4 bases and J 6 bases, with 14 bases left between them. CDR3 length: 14 residues. The CDR3 nucleotides read TGTGCCAGTAGTACCCGAGCTCCAGGGGATACGCAGTATTTT. Translated: CASSTRAPGDTQYF.